This TCR beta chain originates from a study of blood T cells in healthy people across ages. J lost 10 bases, V lost 6 bases, and 15 bases had no gene match. This CDR3 spans 15 amino acids. A second PCR of about 6 to 12 cycles used a sample-barcoded 5' primer and a J-beta primer mix. TCRdb recomputed calls from the 5' RACE reads with MiXCR, one row per CDR3 protein. The sample includes 750,000 to 1,000,000 distinct CDR3 sequences, about 27% of them seen just once. Another study also made use of these data, one on T cells of mothers and their children. That source adds: Each 15 ul cDNA reaction used roughly 1.6 ug RNA; all RNA was used.

Sequencing was done on a sample of blood. V is TRBV12-3 or TRBV12-4 and J is TRBJ2-1; TRBD1 aligns across 7 bases. The TCR sequence derives from a woman aged 40 to 50 in good health. CDR3 residues: CASSKKTQGNHEQFF. The CDR3, as DNA: TGTGCCAGCAGCAAAAAAACACAGGGGAACCACGAGCAGTTCTTC.